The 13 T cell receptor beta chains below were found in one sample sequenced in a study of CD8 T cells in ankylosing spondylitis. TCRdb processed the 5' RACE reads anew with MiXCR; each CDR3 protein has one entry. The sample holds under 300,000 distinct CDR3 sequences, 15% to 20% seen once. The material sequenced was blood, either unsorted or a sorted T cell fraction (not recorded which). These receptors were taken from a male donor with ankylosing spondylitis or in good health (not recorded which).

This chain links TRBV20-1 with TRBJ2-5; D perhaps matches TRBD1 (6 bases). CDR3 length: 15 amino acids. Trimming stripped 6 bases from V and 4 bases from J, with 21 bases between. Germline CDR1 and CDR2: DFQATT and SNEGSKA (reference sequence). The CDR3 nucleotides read TGCAGTGCCCGGGCAGGGGTTCCAACCGGAGAGACCCAGTACTTC. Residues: CSARAGVPTGETQYF.

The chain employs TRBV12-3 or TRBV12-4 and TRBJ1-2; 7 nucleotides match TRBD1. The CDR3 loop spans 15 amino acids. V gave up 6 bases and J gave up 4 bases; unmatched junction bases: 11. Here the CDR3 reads CASRGRDRVFYGYTF. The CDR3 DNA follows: TGTGCCAGCAGGGGCCGGGACAGAGTTTTCTATGGCTACACCTTC.

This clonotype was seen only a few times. The DNA of the CDR3 is TGTGCCAGCAGCTCCGGGACAGGGGAGAATTCACCCCTCCACTTT. Amino acids: CASSSGTGENSPLHF. The chain couples TRBV5-5 to TRBJ1-6; 10 bases fit TRBD1. Trimming removed 3 bases from V and 7 bases from J; junction bases left unmatched: 4. The CDR3 totals 15 residues. Germline CDR1 is SGHKS and CDR2 is YYEKEE (reference sequence). Full variable domain (outside the CDR3, taken from reference TRBV5-5 and TRBJ1-6): DAGVTQSPTHLIKTRGQQVTLRCSPISGHKSVSWYQQVLGQGPQFIFQYYEKEERGRGNFPDRFSARQFPNYSSELNVNALLLGDSALYLCASSSGTGENSPLHFGNGTRLTVT.

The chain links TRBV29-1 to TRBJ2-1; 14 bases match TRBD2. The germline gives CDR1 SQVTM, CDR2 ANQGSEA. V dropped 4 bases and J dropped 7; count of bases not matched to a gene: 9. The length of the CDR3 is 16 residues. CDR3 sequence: CSVAIPGLAGDNEQFF. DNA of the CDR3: TGCAGCGTTGCCATACCGGGACTAGCGGGAGATAATGAGCAGTTCTTC.

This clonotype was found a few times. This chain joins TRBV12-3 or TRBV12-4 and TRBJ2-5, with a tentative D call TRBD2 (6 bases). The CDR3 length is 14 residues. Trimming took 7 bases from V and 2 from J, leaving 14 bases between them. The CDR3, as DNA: TGTGCCAGCAAAATAGCGGAGGGGCAAGAGACCCAGTACTTC. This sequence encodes CASKIAEGQETQYF.

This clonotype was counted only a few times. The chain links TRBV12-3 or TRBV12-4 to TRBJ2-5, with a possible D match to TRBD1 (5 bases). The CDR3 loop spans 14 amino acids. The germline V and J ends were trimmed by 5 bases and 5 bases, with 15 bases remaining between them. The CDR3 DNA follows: TGTGCCAGCAGTCCAACAGTGCCAGGGGAGACCCAGTACTTC. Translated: CASSPTVPGETQYF.

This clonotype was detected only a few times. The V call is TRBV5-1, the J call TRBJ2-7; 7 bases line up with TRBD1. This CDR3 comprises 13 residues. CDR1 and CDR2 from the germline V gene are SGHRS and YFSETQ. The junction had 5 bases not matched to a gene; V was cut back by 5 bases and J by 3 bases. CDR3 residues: CASRWDRSYEQYF. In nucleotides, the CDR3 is TGCGCCAGCAGATGGGACAGAAGCTACGAGCAGTACTTC.

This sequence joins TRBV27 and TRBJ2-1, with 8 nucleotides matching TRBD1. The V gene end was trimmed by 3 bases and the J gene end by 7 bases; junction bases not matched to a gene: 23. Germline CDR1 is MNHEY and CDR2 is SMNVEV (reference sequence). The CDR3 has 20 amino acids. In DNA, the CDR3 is TGTGCCAGCAGTTTTAGCGCAGGGCAGGGGGCGAGTGTTGTGGGAAATGAGCAGTTCTTC. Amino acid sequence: CASSFSAGQGASVVGNEQFF.

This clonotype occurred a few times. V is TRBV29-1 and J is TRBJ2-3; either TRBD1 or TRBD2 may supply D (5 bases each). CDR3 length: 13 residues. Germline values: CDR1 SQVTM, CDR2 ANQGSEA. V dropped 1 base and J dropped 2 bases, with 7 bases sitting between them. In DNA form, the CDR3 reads TGCAGCGTTGAAGTTGGGACCACAGATACGCAGTATTTT. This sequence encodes CSVEVGTTDTQYF.

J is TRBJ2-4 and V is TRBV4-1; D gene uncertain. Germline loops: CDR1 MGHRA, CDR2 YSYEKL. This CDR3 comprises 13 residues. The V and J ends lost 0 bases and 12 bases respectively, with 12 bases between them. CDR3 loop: CASSQDLEIAQYF. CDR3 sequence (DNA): TGCGCCAGCAGCCAAGATCTTGAAATAGCTCAGTACTTC.

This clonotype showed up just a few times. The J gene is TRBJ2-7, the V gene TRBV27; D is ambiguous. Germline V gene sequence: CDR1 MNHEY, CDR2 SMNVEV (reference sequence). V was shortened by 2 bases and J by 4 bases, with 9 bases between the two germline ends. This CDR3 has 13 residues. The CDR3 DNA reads TGTGCCAGCAGTTTAGGATTCTATTACGAGCAGTACTTC. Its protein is CASSLGFYYEQYF.

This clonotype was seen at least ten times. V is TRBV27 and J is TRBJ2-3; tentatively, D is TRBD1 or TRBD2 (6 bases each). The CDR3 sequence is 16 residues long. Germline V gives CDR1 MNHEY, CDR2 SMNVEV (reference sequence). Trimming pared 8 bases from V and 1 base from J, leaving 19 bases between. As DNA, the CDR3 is TGTGCCAGCCGACCAGTGGCGGGACACGGCACAGATACGCAGTATTTT. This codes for CASRPVAGHGTDTQYF.

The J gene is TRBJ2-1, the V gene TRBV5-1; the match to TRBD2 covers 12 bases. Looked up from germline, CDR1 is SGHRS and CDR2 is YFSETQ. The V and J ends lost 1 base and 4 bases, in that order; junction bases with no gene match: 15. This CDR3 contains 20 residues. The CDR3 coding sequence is TGCGCCAGCAGCTTGAGACTAGCGGGAGAGGATTATGGGGCTTACAATGAGCAGTTCTTC. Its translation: CASSLRLAGEDYGAYNEQFF.